This TCR beta chain was identified during a study of identical twins. This clonotype was seen at least ten times. Its antigen is not identified. TCRdb passed the 5' RACE reads through MiXCR, listing each CDR3 protein once. Of around 670,000 distinct CDR3 sequences in the sample, around 5.7% are singletons; the top ten hold around 1.7%. Germline assignment: CDR1 MGHDK and CDR2 SYGVNS. CDR3 length: 11 residues. With 5 bases removed from V and 5 bases from J, the gap between germline ends came to 7 bases. Study outcomes and limitations: Twins' excess sharing was less marked for out-of-frame beta sequences. Cross-sectional statistics underpinned the conclusions; the same donors were not followed. Cord blood beta clonotypes that were abundant carried fewer insertions, and memory repertoires showed no such trend. Compared with unrelated sharing, twin-shared out-of-frame alpha sequences had more low-probability sequences.

This sequence was found in a man aged 18 to 35 in good health. V gene TRBV25-1 combines with J gene TRBJ2-7, with D possibly TRBD2 on 5 matching bases. Specimen: naive T cells sorted from blood. CDR3 DNA: TGTGCCAGCAGTCTGGAGGACGAGCAGTACTTC. Protein product: CASSLEDEQYF.